This entry lists 28 T cell receptor beta chains sequenced from one sample in a study of T cells in tuberculosis. Sequencing used immunoSEQ multiplex PCR; TCRdb keeps in-frame clones, though not all of them. The sample includes about 30,000 clones, 95% to 96% of them seen just once. The sample consisted of PBMCs. All receptors come from a donor aged 10 to 29 with latent tuberculosis or without tuberculosis infection.

The V gene is TRBV10-3, the J gene TRBJ1-5; 9 nucleotides match TRBD1. The CDR3 has 15 residues. The J segment lost 4 bases and the V segment lost 0 bases, leaving 1 base of the junction unmatched. The germline V gene has CDR1 ENHRY and CDR2 SYGVKD. The CDR3 loop is CAISESGQGNQPQHF. CDR3 bases: TGTGCCATCAGTGAGTCCGGACAGGGGAATCAGCCCCAGCATTTT.

The V gene is TRBV11-3, the J gene TRBJ2-1; maybe TRBD2 (5 bases). The CDR3 is made up of 14 amino acids. The V and J ends lost 5 bases and 5 bases respectively, with 13 bases between them. The germline CDR1 and CDR2 sequences are SGHNT and YENEEA. For the CDR3, the DNA is TGTGCCAGCAGCCTCTCATTGGGAGACAATGAGCAGTTCTTC. Translated: CASSLSLGDNEQFF. Filled out from reference TRBV11-3 and TRBJ2-1, the complete variable domain reads EAGVVQSPRYKIIEKKQPVAFWCNPISGHNTLYWYLQNLGQGPELLIRYENEEAVDDSQLPKDRFSAERLKGVDSTLKIQPAELGDSAVYLCASSLSLGDNEQFFGPGTRLTVL.

The chain carries TRBV4-2 and TRBJ2-1, with 9 positions matching TRBD1. Losses at the gene ends were 1 base for V and 4 bases for J; bases not matched to a gene: 2. In germline, CDR1 is LGHNA, CDR2 YNFKEQ. The CDR3 has 15 amino acids. The CDR3 reads CASSQGDRAYNEQFF. Written as DNA, the CDR3 is TGTGCCAGCAGCCAAGGGGACAGGGCGTACAATGAGCAGTTCTTC.

The chain recombines TRBV2 with TRBJ1-5; TRBD1 matches at 10 bases. The ends lost 5 bases at V and 7 bases at J; junction bases unmatched: 5. The length of the CDR3 is 14 residues. Germline values: CDR1 SNHLY, CDR2 FYNNEI. CDR3 nucleotides: TGTGCCAGCAGTCCGACAGGGGGCAGACAGCCCCAGCATTTT. Its translation: CASSPTGGRQPQHF.

The chain employs TRBV25-1 and TRBJ1-1; 7 bases fit TRBD1. Germline V gene sequence: CDR1 MGHDK, CDR2 SYGVNS. V trimming: 5 bases; J trimming: 2 bases; junction bases outside the gene matches: 14. The CDR3 covers 17 residues. The CDR3, as DNA: TGTGCCAGCAGTTCGACAGGGAACCTAACAGTCAACACTGAAGCTTTCTTT. Translation gives CASSSTGNLTVNTEAFF.

The genes are TRBV28 and TRBJ1-2; D is unresolved. CDR1 and CDR2 (germline): MDHEN, SYDVKM. This CDR3 has 13 residues. Deletions cut 1 base from V and 8 bases from J, with 11 bases between. CDR3 sequence reads: CASSLYRGLGYTF. As DNA, the CDR3 is TGTGCCAGCAGTTTATACCGAGGGCTCGGCTACACCTTC.

The chain carries TRBV4-1 and TRBJ2-1; D not certain. With 6 bases removed from V and 7 bases from J, the gap between germline ends came to 7 bases. The length of the CDR3 is 11 residues. Per the germline V gene, CDR1 is MGHRA and CDR2 is YSYEKL. As DNA, the CDR3 is TGCGCCAGCAGTACTTGGAATGAGCAGTTCTTC. It specifies CASSTWNEQFF.

This clone appeared a single time. V and J are TRBV6-1 and TRBJ2-5, with 9 positions matching TRBD1. CDR3 length: 14 residues. Germline CDR1 and CDR2: MNHNS and SASEGT. The V and J ends lost 6 bases and 5 bases, in that order; junction bases with no gene match: 7. CDR3 in amino acids: CASSLQGAGETQYF. The CDR3 DNA follows: TGTGCCAGCAGCTTACAGGGGGCGGGCGAGACCCAGTACTTC.

The chain recombines TRBV10-3 with TRBJ1-2, with D possibly TRBD1 on 5 matching bases. Trimming left V 0 bases short and J 3 bases short, with 20 bases between. Germline lookup yields CDR1 ENHRY and CDR2 SYGVKD. This CDR3 region has 18 residues. Written as DNA, the CDR3 is TGTGCCATCAGTGAGTCGCCTGGAGGGGATAAGCGGTACTATGGCTACACCTTC. Protein: CAISESPGGDKRYYGYTF.

The chain couples TRBV10-3 to TRBJ2-1; D is possibly TRBD2 (6 bases). V shed 6 bases and J shed 2 bases, with 14 bases lying between them. In germline, CDR1 is ENHRY, CDR2 SYGVKD. The CDR3 length is 15 residues. The CDR3 DNA follows: TGTGCCATCAGGGACCTAGCGACCCCCTACAATGAGCAGTTCTTC. It codes for CAIRDLATPYNEQFF.

The V call is TRBV2, the J call TRBJ2-2; D uncertain. Between the trimmed V and J ends, which lost 6 bases and 3 bases, there was a span of 8 bases. The CDR3 spans 13 residues. CDR1 SNHLY and CDR2 FYNNEI come from the germline V gene. CDR3 in amino acids: CASRPQYTGELFF. CDR3 bases: TGTGCCAGCAGGCCACAGTACACCGGGGAGCTGTTTTTT. The full variable domain, with the rest looked up from reference TRBV2 and TRBJ2-2, is EPEVTQTPSHQVTQMGQEVILRCVPISNHLYFYWYRQILGQKVEFLVSFYNNEISEKSEIFDDQFSVERPDGSNFTLKIRSTKLEDSAMYFCASRPQYTGELFFGEGSRLTVL.

V gene TRBV6-5 combines with J gene TRBJ1-6; 9 bases are shared with TRBD1. Germline V CDR1 and CDR2: MNHEY, SVGAGI. Trimming removed 4 bases from V and 7 bases from J; junction bases left unmatched: 8. The CDR3 sequence is 16 residues long. The CDR3 DNA reads as TGTGCCAGCAGTTCACCATCCGGGACAGGGAATTCACCCCTCCACTTT. As protein: CASSSPSGTGNSPLHF.

This clone was picked up one time. The chain carries TRBV19 and TRBJ2-3; 10 nucleotides line up with TRBD2. The CDR3 totals 15 residues. The V segment lost 3 bases and the J segment 1 base; nucleotides outside the gene matches: 1. Germline CDR1 LNHDA, CDR2 SQIVND (reference sequence). The CDR3 loop reads CASSILAGGTDTQYF. CDR3 sequence (DNA): TGTGCCAGTAGTATTCTAGCGGGGGGCACAGATACGCAGTATTTT.

V is TRBV21-1 and J is TRBJ2-5; TRBD1, the table's D call, lacks a check against the DNA. TRBV21-1 is noted as a pseudogene. The CDR3 consists of 11 residues. The chain's CDR3 is CASSAGKTQYF. In DNA, the CDR3 is TGTGCCAGCAGCGCAGGAAAGACCCAGTACTTC.

The chain uses TRBV7-9 and TRBJ1-1; unclear D gene. Germline CDR1 is SEHNR and CDR2 is FQNEAQ (reference sequence). The CDR3 is 13 amino acids. V was clipped by 2 bases and J by 1 base, with 5 bases between them. The CDR3 sequence is CASSLNGNTEAFF. DNA for the CDR3: TGTGCCAGCAGCTTAAACGGGAACACTGAAGCTTTCTTT.

The chain recombines TRBV5-1 with TRBJ2-1; D may be TRBD1 (6 bases). The CDR3 totals 15 residues. V was clipped by 4 bases and J by 10 bases, with 21 bases between them. Germline CDR1 and CDR2: SGHRS and YFSETQ. CDR3 bases: TGCGCCAGCAGCCCGCCAGTAGGACAGCTTTTGGAGCAGTTCTTC. It translates to CASSPPVGQLLEQFF.

This clone occurred once. The rearrangement joins TRBV4-2 to TRBJ2-7; 7 nucleotides align to TRBD1. The length of the CDR3 is 16 residues. Trimming at V came to 4 bases and at J to 3 bases, leaving 12 bases not matched to a gene. Germline V lookup: CDR1 LGHNA, CDR2 YNFKEQ. The chain's CDR3 is CASSPQAGTENYEQYF. The CDR3 bases are TGTGCCAGCAGCCCCCAAGCCGGGACAGAGAACTACGAGCAGTACTTC.

The J gene is TRBJ2-1, the V gene TRBV27; D remains ambiguous. Deletions cut 6 bases from V and 0 bases from J, with 12 bases between. The CDR3 totals 15 residues. CDR1 is MNHEY, CDR2 SMNVEV, per germline (reference sequence). The CDR3 DNA reads TGTGCCAGCAGCCTCGGGTCGAGCTCCTACAATGAGCAGTTCTTC. Its protein product is CASSLGSSSYNEQFF.

The rearrangement joins TRBV2 to TRBJ1-5, with D perhaps matching TRBD1 (6 bases). CDR1 and CDR2 from the germline V gene are SNHLY and FYNNEI. Trimming stripped 7 bases from V and 4 bases from J, with 14 bases between. The CDR3 is 14 amino acids. In DNA form, the CDR3 reads TGTGCCAGCACCACCTACAGGGAGAATCAGCCCCAGCATTTT. Its protein is CASTTYRENQPQHF.

This clone appeared once. The CDR3 nucleotides are TGTGCCAGCAGCTCCAGGGACAGCCAGAACACTGAAGCTTTCTTT. Translating gives CASSSRDSQNTEAFF. The rearrangement links TRBV7-7 to TRBJ1-1; TRBD1 aligns across 7 bases. CDR1 SSHAT and CDR2 FNYEAQ come from the germline V gene (reference sequence). This CDR3 has 15 amino acids. Trimming at V came to 4 bases and at J to 1 base, leaving 6 bases not matched to a gene.

V is TRBV6-1 and J is TRBJ2-1, with TRBD2 matching 11 bases. The CDR3 length is 15 residues. Germline CDR1 MNHNS, CDR2 SASEGT. Germline trimming cut 3 bases from V and 11 bases from J; bases unmatched to any gene: 9. The CDR3 sequence: CASSDPLRLAGQQFF. The CDR3 nucleotides read TGTGCCAGCAGTGACCCGCTACGACTAGCGGGACAGCAGTTCTTC.

The genes are TRBV7-9 and TRBJ1-2, with D maybe TRBD1 (6 bases). V lost 2 bases to trimming and J lost 6 bases, with 13 bases between them. This CDR3 is built from 14 residues. From germline, CDR1 is SEHNR and CDR2 FQNEAQ (reference sequence). The CDR3 here is CASSLNRVHDGYTF. The DNA of the CDR3 is TGTGCCAGCAGCTTAAACAGGGTACATGATGGCTACACCTTC.

This chain joins TRBV6-1 and TRBJ1-1; 10 nucleotides agree with TRBD1. Trimming took 3 bases from V and 5 from J; bases not matched to a gene: 6. The germline gives CDR1 MNHNS, CDR2 SASEGT. The CDR3 spans 15 residues. The CDR3, as DNA: TGTGCCAGCAGTGAGGGGGACAGGGGAAGTACTGAAGCTTTCTTT. Its translation: CASSEGDRGSTEAFF.

The rearrangement joins TRBV7-8 to TRBJ2-7; a weak D match, TRBD1 (5 bases). The length of the CDR3 is 15 residues. V was shortened by 0 bases and J by 6 bases, with 15 bases between the two germline ends. In germline, CDR1 is SGHVS, CDR2 FQNEAQ. CDR3 nucleotide sequence: TGTGCCAGCAGCTTAGCAGGCGGCAGGGCTGGCGAGCAGTACTTC. Encoded protein: CASSLAGGRAGEQYF.

The V and J genes are TRBV27 and TRBJ2-7; the match to TRBD1 covers 11 bases. There are 14 residues in the CDR3. Germline values: CDR1 MNHEY, CDR2 SMNVEV (reference sequence). Trimming cost V 6 bases and J 3 bases; bases outside gene matches: 4. CDR3 sequence: CASSPGTGGYEQYF. CDR3 DNA: TGTGCCAGCAGCCCCGGGACAGGGGGCTACGAGCAGTACTTC.

This rearrangement joins TRBV28 to TRBJ1-5; D uncertain. The CDR3 has 15 amino acids. Trimming took off 6 bases at V and 4 bases at J, with 16 bases between the two ends. Germline assignment: CDR1 MDHEN and CDR2 SYDVKM. The CDR3 DNA reads TGTGCCAGCAGCCCCGGAGGGCGAGGGAATCAGCCCCAGCATTTT. Protein product: CASSPGGRGNQPQHF.

The V gene is TRBV5-4, the J gene TRBJ2-4; D perhaps matches TRBD1 (6 bases). Trimming removed 0 bases from V and 2 bases from J, with 9 bases in between. The CDR3 runs 15 residues. The germline V gene has CDR1 SGHNT and CDR2 YYREEE (reference sequence). This CDR3 reads CASSLVQGPKNIQYF. The CDR3, as DNA: TGTGCCAGCAGCTTGGTGCAGGGGCCCAAAAACATTCAGTACTTC.

The V gene is TRBV19, the J gene TRBJ2-7, with 9 nucleotides matching TRBD2. Germline trimming cut 3 bases from V and 6 bases from J; bases unmatched to any gene: 9. The CDR3 runs 15 residues. Germline V gene sequence: CDR1 LNHDA, CDR2 SQIVND (reference sequence). The CDR3, as DNA: TGTGCCAGTAGTATCCTAGCGGGGAGGGCCCGCGAGCAGTACTTC. Protein sequence: CASSILAGRAREQYF.